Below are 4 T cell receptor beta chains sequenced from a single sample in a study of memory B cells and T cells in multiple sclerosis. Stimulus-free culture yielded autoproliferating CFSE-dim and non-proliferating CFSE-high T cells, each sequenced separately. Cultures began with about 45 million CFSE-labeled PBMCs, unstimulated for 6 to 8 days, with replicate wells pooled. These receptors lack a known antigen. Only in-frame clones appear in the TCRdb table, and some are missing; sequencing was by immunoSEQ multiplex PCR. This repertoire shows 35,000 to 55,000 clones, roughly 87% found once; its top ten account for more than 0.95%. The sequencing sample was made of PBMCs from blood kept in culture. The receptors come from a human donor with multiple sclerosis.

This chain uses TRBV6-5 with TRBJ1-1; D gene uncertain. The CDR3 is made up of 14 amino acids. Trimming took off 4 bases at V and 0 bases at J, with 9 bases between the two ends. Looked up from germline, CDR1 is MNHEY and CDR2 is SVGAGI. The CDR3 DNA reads TGTGCCAGCAGTTTAACTAAGTTGAACACTGAAGCTTTCTTT. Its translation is CASSLTKLNTEAFF.

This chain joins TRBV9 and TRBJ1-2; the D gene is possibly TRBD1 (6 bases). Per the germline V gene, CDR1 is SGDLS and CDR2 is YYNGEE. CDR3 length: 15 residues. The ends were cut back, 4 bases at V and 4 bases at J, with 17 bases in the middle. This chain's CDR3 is CASSPSNRVSYGYTF. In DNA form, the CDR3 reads TGTGCCAGCAGCCCTAGCAACAGGGTTTCCTATGGCTACACCTTC.

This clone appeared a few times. CDR3 amino acids: CATYKRGSYGYTF. The DNA of the CDR3 is TGTGCCACCTATAAAAGGGGGAGCTATGGCTACACCTTC. V is TRBV19 and J is TRBJ1-2; D possibly corresponds to TRBD1 (6 bases). V lost 10 bases and J 4 bases, leaving 16 bases between the germline ends. Germline-derived CDR1 and CDR2 are LNHDA and SQIVND (reference sequence). This CDR3 is 13 amino acids long.

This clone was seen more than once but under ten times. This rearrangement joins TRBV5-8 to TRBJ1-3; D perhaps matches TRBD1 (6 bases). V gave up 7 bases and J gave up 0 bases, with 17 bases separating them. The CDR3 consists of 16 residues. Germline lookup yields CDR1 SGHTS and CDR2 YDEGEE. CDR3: CASQKGVGYSGNTIYF. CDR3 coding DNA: TGTGCCAGCCAAAAGGGGGTGGGCTACTCTGGAAACACCATATATTTT.